The table lists the clone carrying this T cell receptor (beta chain) with many counts. The data belong to a study of T cells in Graves' hyperthyroidism and ophthalmopathy. Study-wide background: It was at initial diagnosis, before any treatment, that peripheral blood was collected.

TCR beta CDR3 region amplification was performed from RNA transcripts. Carried out on the TCR CDR3, a first-round RT-PCR used the HTBI primer set. TCRdb re-called the multiplex PCR reads through MiXCR, storing one row per CDR3 protein. The sample includes around 620,000 distinct CDR3 sequences, approximately 15% of them seen just once. Germline V gives CDR1 MDHEN, CDR2 SYDVKM. The CDR3 is made up of 13 amino acids. The ends were cut back, 5 bases at V and 2 bases at J, with 10 bases in the middle. This chain links TRBV28 with TRBJ2-7; possible D gene TRBD2, 5 bases. Sequenced: blood. This receptor was identified in a woman aged 18-35 years with Graves' ophthalmopathy. DNA for the CDR3: TGTGCCAGCAGTCCGGGGTTCACCTACGAGCAGTACTTC. It is translated as CASSPGFTYEQYF.